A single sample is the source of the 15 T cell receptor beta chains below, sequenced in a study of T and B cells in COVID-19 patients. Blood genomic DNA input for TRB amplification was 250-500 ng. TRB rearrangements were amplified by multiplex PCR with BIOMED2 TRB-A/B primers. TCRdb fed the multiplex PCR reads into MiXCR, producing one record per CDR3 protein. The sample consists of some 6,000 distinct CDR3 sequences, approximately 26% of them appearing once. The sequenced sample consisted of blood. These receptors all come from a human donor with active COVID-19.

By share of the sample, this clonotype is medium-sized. CDR3 in amino acids: CASSLSASGYEQYF. CDR3 DNA: TGTGCCAGCAGTTTATCGGCTAGCGGTTACGAGCAGTACTTC. V gene TRBV27 combines with J gene TRBJ2-7; 7 nucleotides align to TRBD2. The CDR3 covers 14 residues. Germline-derived CDR1 and CDR2 are MNHEY and SMNVEV (reference sequence). Trimming removed 0 bases from V and 4 bases from J; junction bases left unmatched: 3.

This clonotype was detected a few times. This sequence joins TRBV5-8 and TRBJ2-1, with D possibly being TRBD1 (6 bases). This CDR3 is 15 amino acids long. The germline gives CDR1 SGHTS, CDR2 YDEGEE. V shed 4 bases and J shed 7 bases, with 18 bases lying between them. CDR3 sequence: CASSEQGSSFNEQFF. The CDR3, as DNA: TGTGCCAGCAGCGAACAGGGATCTAGCTTTAATGAGCAGTTCTTC.

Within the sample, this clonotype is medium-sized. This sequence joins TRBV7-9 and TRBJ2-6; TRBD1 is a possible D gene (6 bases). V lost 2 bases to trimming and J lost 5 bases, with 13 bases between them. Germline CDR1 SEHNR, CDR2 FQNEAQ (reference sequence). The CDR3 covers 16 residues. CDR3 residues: CASSLQGLPWANVLTF. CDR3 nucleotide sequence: TGTGCCAGCAGCTTACAGGGGCTCCCCTGGGCCAACGTCCTGACTTTC.

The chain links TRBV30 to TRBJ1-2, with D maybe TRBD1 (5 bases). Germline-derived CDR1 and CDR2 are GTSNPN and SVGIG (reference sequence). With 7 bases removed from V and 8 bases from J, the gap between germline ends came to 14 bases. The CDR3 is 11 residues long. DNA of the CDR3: TGTGCCTCACCAGGCGAGGGGGGCTACACCTTC. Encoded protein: CASPGEGGYTF.

Written as DNA, the CDR3 is TGTGCCAGCGGGGGGCGCAGGGGCAATGAGGAGGGTTATGGCTACACCTTC. Translating gives CASGGRRGNEEGYGYTF. The rearrangement links TRBV11-1 to TRBJ1-2; maybe TRBD1 (6 bases). The length of the CDR3 is 17 residues. Trimming took off 8 bases at V and 5 bases at J, with 27 bases between the two ends. Germline assignment: CDR1 SGHAT and CDR2 FQDESV (reference sequence).

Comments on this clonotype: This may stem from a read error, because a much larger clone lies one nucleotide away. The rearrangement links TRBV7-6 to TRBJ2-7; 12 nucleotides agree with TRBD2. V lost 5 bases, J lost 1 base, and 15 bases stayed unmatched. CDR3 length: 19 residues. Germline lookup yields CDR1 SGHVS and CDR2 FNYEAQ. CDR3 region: CASSRSGASGLAGSYEQYF. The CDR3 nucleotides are TGTGCCAGCAGCCGGTCTGGCGCGTCGGGACTAGCGGGTTCCTACGAGCAGTACTTC.

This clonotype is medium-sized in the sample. The CDR3 here is CAISKAGLQAGEQYF. CDR3 sequence (DNA): TGTGCCATCAGTAAAGCCGGACTCCAGGCGGGAGAGCAGTACTTC. The chain links TRBV10-3 to TRBJ2-7; maybe TRBD2 (6 bases). V was clipped by 5 bases and J by 7 bases, with 21 bases between them. The CDR3 is 15 amino acids. Germline V gives CDR1 ENHRY, CDR2 SYGVKD.

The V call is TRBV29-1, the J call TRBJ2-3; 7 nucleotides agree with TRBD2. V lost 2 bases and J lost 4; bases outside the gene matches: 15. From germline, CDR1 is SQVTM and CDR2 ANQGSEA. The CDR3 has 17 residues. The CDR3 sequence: CSVEFPGTRREPDTQYF. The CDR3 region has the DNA TGCAGCGTTGAATTCCCCGGGACGCGGCGGGAGCCAGATACGCAGTATTTT.

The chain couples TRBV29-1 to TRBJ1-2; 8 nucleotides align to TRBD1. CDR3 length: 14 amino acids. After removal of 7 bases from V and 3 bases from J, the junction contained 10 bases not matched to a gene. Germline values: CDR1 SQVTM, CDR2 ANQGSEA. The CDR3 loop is CSAPRQGLYYGYTF. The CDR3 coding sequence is TGCAGCGCACCTCGACAGGGGCTATACTATGGCTACACCTTC.

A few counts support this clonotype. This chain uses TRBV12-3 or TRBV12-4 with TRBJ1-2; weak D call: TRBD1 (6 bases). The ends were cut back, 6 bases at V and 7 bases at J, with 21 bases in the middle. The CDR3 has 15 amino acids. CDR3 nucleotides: TGTGCCAGCAGCTTAAGTTCGAGGGGGGACGGTGGCTACACCTTC. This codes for CASSLSSRGDGGYTF.

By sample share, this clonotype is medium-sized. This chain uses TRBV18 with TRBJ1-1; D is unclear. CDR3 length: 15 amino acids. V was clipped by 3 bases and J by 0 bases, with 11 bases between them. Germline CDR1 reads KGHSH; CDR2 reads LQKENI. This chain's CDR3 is CASSPPSLVNTEAFF. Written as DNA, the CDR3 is TGTGCCAGCTCACCCCCCTCTCTCGTGAACACTGAAGCTTTCTTT. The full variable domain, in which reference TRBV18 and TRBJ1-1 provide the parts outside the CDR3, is NAGVMQNPRHLVRRRGQEARLRCSPMKGHSHVYWYRQLPEEGLKFMVYLQKENIIDESGMPKERFSAEFPKEGPSILRIQQVVRGDSAAYFCASSPPSLVNTEAFFGQGTRLTVV.

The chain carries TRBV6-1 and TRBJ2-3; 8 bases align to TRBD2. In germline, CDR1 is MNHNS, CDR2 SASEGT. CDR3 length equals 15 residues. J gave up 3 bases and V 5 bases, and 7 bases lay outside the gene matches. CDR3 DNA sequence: TGTGCCAGCAGTTACATGGGACTAGTGACAGATACGCAGTATTTT. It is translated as CASSYMGLVTDTQYF.

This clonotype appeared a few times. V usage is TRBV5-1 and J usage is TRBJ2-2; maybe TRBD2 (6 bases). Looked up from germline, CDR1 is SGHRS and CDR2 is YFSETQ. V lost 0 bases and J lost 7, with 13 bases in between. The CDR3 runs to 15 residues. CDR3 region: CASSLDGSNVGELFF. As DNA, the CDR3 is TGCGCCAGCAGCTTGGACGGGAGTAACGTCGGGGAGCTGTTTTTT. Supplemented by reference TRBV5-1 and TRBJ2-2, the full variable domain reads KAGVTQTPRYLIKTRGQQVTLSCSPISGHRSVSWYQQTPGQGLQFLFEYFSETQRNKGNFPGRFSGRQFSNSRSEMNVSTLELGDSALYLCASSLDGSNVGELFFGEGSRLTVL.

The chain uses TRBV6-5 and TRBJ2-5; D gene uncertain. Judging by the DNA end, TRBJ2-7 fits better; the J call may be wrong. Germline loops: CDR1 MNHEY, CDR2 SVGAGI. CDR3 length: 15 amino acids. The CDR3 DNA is TGTGCCAGCAGTGAACTTGCGGTTAGCTCCTACGAGCAGTACTTC. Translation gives CASSELAVSSYEQYF.

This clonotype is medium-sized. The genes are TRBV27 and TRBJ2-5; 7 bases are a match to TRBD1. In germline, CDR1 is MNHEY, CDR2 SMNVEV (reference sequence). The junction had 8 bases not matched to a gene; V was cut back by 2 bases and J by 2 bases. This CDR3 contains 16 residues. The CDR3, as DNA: TGTGCCAGCAGTTTAACACAAAGGGGGCCACAAGAGACCCAGTACTTC. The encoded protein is CASSLTQRGPQETQYF.